The clone carrying this T cell receptor (beta chain) turned up a few times. As yet, its antigen is unknown. Some clones are missing from TCRdb's copy, which holds only in-frame ones; the method was immunoSEQ multiplex PCR. The table has roughly 79,000 clones, around four fifths seen once; the top ten hold more than 20%. The data derive from a study of T cell responses to AZD1222 COVID-19 vaccine. Study-level background: Second-dose groups at about 4 or about 12 weeks were pooled. Findings of the study overall: Only after the peak T cell response were repertoires sampled. Nearly half of spike-specific TCRs reportedly go after variant regions that carry no mutations. There were mostly white British donors and more females than males, and clonal diversity was possibly underestimated.

The receptor comes from an adult in good health. The material sequenced was peripheral blood, taken on day 0 of AZD1222 vaccination.

The CDR3 loop reads CASRRDRSEKLFF. The DNA for the CDR3 is TGTGCCAGCAGGCGAGACAGGTCGGAAAAACTGTTTTTT. This chain links TRBV6-5 with TRBJ1-4; the D gene is possibly TRBD1 (6 bases). Deletions cut 6 bases from V and 8 bases from J, with 13 bases between. Germline loops: CDR1 MNHEY, CDR2 SVGAGI. This CDR3 has 13 residues.